The TCR beta chain under discussion was sequenced for a study of T cell repertoires in cytomegalovirus infection (dated by TCRdb to between 2018 and 2020). About the investigation overall: Because public TCR beta signatures pointed to carriage of CMV infection together with the matching HLA type, the HLA type of each donor mattered for the analysis.

Sequencing was performed on an Illumina HiSeq 1500. In-frame beta chains were kept once TCRdb had trimmed the public reads at Q25 with fastp and called clones with MiXCR. A single entry per CDR3 protein holds the most common genes and DNA from its merged rows. This sample comprises around 450,000 distinct CDR3 sequences, 30% to 40% of them detected only once. Approximately 14% of the sample belongs to the ten largest clones. Study-level results and caveats: In both this cohort and an independent cohort of 350 to 400 donors, the cumulative frequency of public TCR beta family members distinguished carriers of CMV infection plus the relevant HLA type. The ex vivo response was dominated by HLA-C-restricted CMV-specific TCR beta clonotypes, and the single most frequent clonotype in two of eight donors was supplied by these HLA-C-restricted clonotypes.

The germline V gene provides CDR1 MDHEN and CDR2 SYDVKM. Inclusive of the bounding cysteine and phenylalanine, the CDR3 is 14 residues long. Only the CDR3 DNA stays, 42 bases, in frame from base 1. After removal of 11 bases from V and 6 bases from J, the junction retains 13 bases not matched to a gene. This clonotype was counted only a few times. No antigen is known for it. Qualities for individual bases were not recorded, and no much larger clone is one base off. This receptor was taken from a human donor in good health (CMV status not recorded). Some clones in this sample may be carry-over from other donors' samples. Sequenced: PBMCs. The chain joins TRBV28 to TRBJ1-2, and 9 bases in between align with TRBD1. The DNA sequence is given as TGTGCCTCTAGAAAACAGGGGGCGCATGATGGCTACACCTTC. This is translated as CASRKQGAHDGYTF.